Following are 12 T cell receptor beta chains from one sample sequenced in a study of Ad26.COV2.S vaccination and SARS-CoV-2 variants. Only in-frame clones appear in the TCRdb table, and some are missing; sequencing was by immunoSEQ multiplex PCR. This repertoire shows 330,000 or so clones, 90% found once; its top ten account for around 5.5%. The treatment is: around 19 received Ad26.COV2.S at low or high dose, single or two shots; 5 received placebo; per-sample allocation not given. Sampling occurred on day 63 after the first vaccine or placebo injection. The sample was peripheral blood, taken in a trial of Ad26.COV2.S vaccine versus placebo. Source of these receptors: a person aged 18-60 years who received the Ad26.COV2.S COVID-19 vaccine or a placebo.

The chain carries TRBV3-1 (or the pseudogene TRBV3-2) and TRBJ1-6; D is uncertain. The CDR3 is 14 amino acids. CDR1 LGHDT and CDR2 YNNKEL come from the germline V gene (reference sequence). The ends were cut back, 3 bases at V and 6 bases at J, with 9 bases in the middle. CDR3 DNA sequence: TGTGCCAGCAGCCAGATGGTGGGTAATTCACCCCTCCACTTT. As protein: CASSQMVGNSPLHF.

This rearrangement joins TRBV6-7 to TRBJ1-3, with D possibly matching TRBD1 (6 bases). TRBV6-7 has ORF status, its function being uncertain. V was cut by 7 bases and J by 2 bases, with 24 bases left in between. The CDR3 extends over 18 amino acids. The CDR3 nucleotides read TGTGCCAGCACCACGTCGGGGGGCAGGGGAAGTACTGGAAACACCATATATTTT. Amino acids: CASTTSGGRGSTGNTIYF.

This chain uses TRBV4-2 with TRBJ1-1, with a weak D call TRBD1 (6 bases). Trimming took 2 bases from V and 1 from J, leaving 11 bases between them. Germline values: CDR1 LGHNA, CDR2 YNFKEQ. The CDR3 extends over 15 amino acids. The DNA of the CDR3 is TGTGCCAGCAGCCAAAAAGGGGGGGAGAACACTGAAGCTTTCTTT. This translates into CASSQKGGENTEAFF.

The CDR3 nucleotides are TGTGCCAGTAGTACGGACGGCGACTCTGGAAACACCATATATTTT. It specifies CASSTDGDSGNTIYF. The V gene is TRBV19, the J gene TRBJ1-3; D unresolved. Germline CDR1 is LNHDA and CDR2 is SQIVND (reference sequence). The CDR3 runs 15 residues. Trimming cost V 4 bases and J 0 bases, with 10 bases left between them.

The chain carries TRBV18 and TRBJ2-7; 7 positions agree with TRBD1. The CDR3 runs to 13 residues. V shed 3 bases and J 7 bases; nucleotides not matched to a gene: 6. Germline loops: CDR1 KGHSH, CDR2 LQKENI. CDR3 sequence reads: CASSPDRVGEQYV. The CDR3 coding sequence is TGTGCCAGCTCACCCGACAGGGTGGGGGAGCAGTACGTC.

The rearrangement joins TRBV19 to TRBJ1-5, with D perhaps TRBD1 (5 bases). Germline CDR1 is LNHDA and CDR2 is SQIVND (reference sequence). The CDR3 runs 14 residues. V dropped 4 bases and J dropped 5 bases, with 12 bases sitting between them. The CDR3 sequence is CASSRRQTYQPQHF. The CDR3, as DNA: TGTGCCAGTAGTAGACGACAGACTTATCAGCCCCAGCATTTT.

V is TRBV5-5 and J is TRBJ1-1; D is undetermined. There are 14 residues in the CDR3. Per the germline V gene, CDR1 is SGHKS and CDR2 is YYEKEE (reference sequence). The germline V and J ends were trimmed by 6 bases and 2 bases, with 14 bases remaining between them. CDR3 residues: CASTTGDFNTEAFF. CDR3 coding DNA: TGTGCCAGCACCACCGGGGATTTTAACACTGAAGCTTTCTTT.

This chain connects TRBV3-1 (or the pseudogene TRBV3-2) to TRBJ1-6; D is ambiguous. Trimming left V 1 base short and J 12 bases short, with 10 bases between. The CDR3 sequence is 13 residues long. From germline, CDR1 is LGHDT and CDR2 YNNKEL (reference sequence). The DNA for the CDR3 is TGTGCCAGCAGCCAAGCATCCCGGGAACCCCTCCACTTT. It codes for CASSQASREPLHF.

The gene calls are TRBV24-1 and TRBJ2-1; D gene ambiguous. V dropped 3 bases and J dropped 0 bases, with 11 bases sitting between them. CDR1 and CDR2 from the germline V gene are KGHDR and SFDVKD. CDR3 length equals 16 residues. In DNA, the CDR3 is TGTGCCACCAGTGATCCGGGTCCTAGCTCCTACAATGAGCAGTTCTTC. As protein: CATSDPGPSSYNEQFF.

The rearrangement joins TRBV7-9 to TRBJ2-7, with no clear D. Trimming stripped 0 bases from V and 0 bases from J, with 9 bases between. Germline V gives CDR1 SEHNR, CDR2 FQNEAQ (reference sequence). This CDR3 has 15 amino acids. The CDR3 coding sequence is TGTGCCAGCAGCTTAGCGATAATGAGCTCCTACGAGCAGTACTTC. Translation: CASSLAIMSSYEQYF.

This clone was detected a few times. The rearrangement uses TRBV5-1 and TRBJ1-2, with TRBD1 matching 9 bases. V lost 4 bases to trimming and J lost 6 bases; unmatched junction nucleotides: 10. The CDR3 consists of 15 residues. Germline CDR1 and CDR2: SGHRS and YFSETQ. The CDR3 protein is CASSPLAGQGDGYTF. The CDR3 nucleotides are TGCGCCAGCAGCCCCCTCGCGGGACAGGGCGATGGCTACACCTTC.

The CDR3 sequence: CASRGSIAGDLGEQYF. The CDR3 DNA reads as TGTGCCAGCAGAGGATCAATCGCCGGGGACCTCGGAGAGCAGTACTTC. This chain joins TRBV28 and TRBJ2-7; possibly TRBD1 or TRBD2 for D (5 bases each). This CDR3 comprises 16 residues. V was cut by 6 bases and J by 7 bases, with 25 bases left in between. The germline V gene has CDR1 MDHEN and CDR2 SYDVKM.